These 23 T cell receptor beta chains share one sample of origin, sequenced in a study of blood T cell repertoires in COVID-19. Sequencing used immunoSEQ multiplex PCR; TCRdb keeps in-frame clones, though not all of them. The top ten hold approximately 1.4% of the sample, which has around 270,000 clones, around 83% seen once. Source material: peripheral blood. Receptors originate from a woman aged 35 to 49 who had recovered from COVID-19.

The chain combines TRBV7-9 with TRBJ2-5, with 9 positions matching TRBD1. The CDR3 contains 14 residues. Germline trimming cut 5 bases from V and 9 bases from J; bases unmatched to any gene: 10. CDR1 is SEHNR, CDR2 FQNEAQ, per germline (reference sequence). The CDR3 DNA follows: TGTGCCAGCAGCCCGGGGGACAGGGCAGGGGCCCAGTACTTC. Translated, it gives CASSPGDRAGAQYF.

This chain links TRBV6-1 with TRBJ1-3, with D unresolved. The CDR3 spans 16 residues. Trimming left V 0 bases short and J 0 bases short, with 9 bases between. Germline CDR1 is MNHNS and CDR2 is SASEGT. CDR3 sequence reads: CASSEAHSSSGNTIYF. The CDR3 DNA reads TGTGCCAGCAGTGAAGCGCACAGTAGCTCTGGAAACACCATATATTTT.

The gene calls are TRBV29-1 and TRBJ1-5, with a weak D call TRBD1 (5 bases). Germline CDR1 SQVTM, CDR2 ANQGSEA. CDR3 length equals 15 residues. The germline V and J ends were trimmed by 6 bases and 0 bases, with 15 bases remaining between them. CDR3 sequence: CSVGFGGNSNQPQHF. The CDR3 region has the DNA TGCAGCGTAGGTTTCGGGGGGAATAGCAATCAGCCCCAGCATTTT.

The chain employs TRBV30 and TRBJ1-2; 7 nucleotides line up with TRBD1. V lost 6 bases and J lost 3; bases outside the gene matches: 10. The CDR3 covers 14 residues. CDR1 GTSNPN and CDR2 SVGIG come from the germline V gene (reference sequence). DNA for the CDR3: TGTGCCTGTCGAAAGGACAGGACCCACTATGGCTACACCTTC. This gives the protein CACRKDRTHYGYTF.

The chain joins TRBV28 to TRBJ2-1, with D possibly TRBD2 on 5 matching bases. The germline CDR1 and CDR2 sequences are MDHEN and SYDVKM. Trimming shortened V by 1 base and J by 10 bases, and 11 bases separated the two germline ends. This CDR3 contains 13 residues. As DNA, the CDR3 is TGTGCCAGCAGTTTATCCCCCCCGGGGGAGCAGTTCTTC. It translates to CASSLSPPGEQFF.

J is TRBJ1-2 and V is TRBV2, with D possibly matching TRBD1 (6 bases). V gave up 2 bases and J gave up 5 bases, with 9 bases separating them. This CDR3 comprises 13 residues. In germline, CDR1 is SNHLY, CDR2 FYNNEI. The CDR3: CASSEQGIYGYTF. The CDR3 bases are TGTGCCAGCAGTGAACAGGGGATATATGGCTACACCTTC.

The sample holds a few counts of this clone. The chain links TRBV2 to TRBJ2-4, with 7 bases matching TRBD1. V shed 7 bases and J 5 bases; nucleotides not matched to a gene: 8. The CDR3 length is 14 residues. Germline lookup yields CDR1 SNHLY and CDR2 FYNNEI. The DNA of the CDR3 is TGTGCCAGCAAAAGGAGACAGGGAGAAAACATTCAGTACTTC. The encoded protein is CASKRRQGENIQYF.

The chain combines TRBV15 with TRBJ2-2; D is possibly TRBD2 (5 bases). CDR3 size: 17 residues. Per germline, CDR1 LNHNV and CDR2 YYDKDF (reference sequence). The V and J ends lost 5 bases and 0 bases respectively, with 16 bases between them. CDR3 nucleotides: TGTGCCACCAGCGGGCTAGGCGGGCGCGCGAACACCGGGGAGCTGTTTTTT. Protein: CATSGLGGRANTGELFF.

V and J are TRBV28 and TRBJ1-1, with 7 positions matching TRBD1. The CDR3 is 14 residues long. V lost 5 bases and J lost 4; bases outside the gene matches: 7. Looked up from germline, CDR1 is MDHEN and CDR2 is SYDVKM. The CDR3 nucleotides are TGTGCCAGCAGTCTAGGGACAGTTCGCACTGAAGCTTTCTTT. Encoded protein: CASSLGTVRTEAFF. The full variable domain, its missing parts supplied by reference TRBV28 and TRBJ1-1, is DVKVTQSSRYLVKRTGEKVFLECVQDMDHENMFWYRQDPGLGLRLIYFSYDVKMKEKGDIPEGYSVSREKKERFSLILESASTNQTSMYLCASSLGTVRTEAFFGQGTRLTVV.

This clone was observed a few times. The J gene is TRBJ2-3, the V gene TRBV5-4; the D gene is possibly TRBD1 (7 bases). The CDR3 is made up of 15 amino acids. Trimming removed 5 bases at V and 4 bases at J, with 17 bases between. CDR1 is SGHNT, CDR2 YYREEE, per germline (reference sequence). CDR3 sequence: CASRPAGGGSDTQYF. CDR3 nucleotide sequence: TGTGCCAGCAGACCCGCAGGAGGGGGCTCAGATACGCAGTATTTT.

The chain is built from TRBV7-2 and TRBJ2-3; the D gene is possibly TRBD2 (6 bases). V lost 5 bases, J lost 4 bases, and 13 bases lay in between. The CDR3 runs 14 residues. CDR1 SGHTA and CDR2 FQGNSA come from the germline V gene. CDR3 DNA sequence: TGTGCCAGCAGCAAGGGACTTACCTCAGATACGCAGTATTTT. It yields the protein CASSKGLTSDTQYF.

With respect to this clone: The same CDR3 can be traced to other DNA sequences in this sample. The J gene is TRBJ2-7, the V gene TRBV5-1; 8 bases are shared with TRBD1. CDR1 is SGHRS, CDR2 YFSETQ, per germline. After removal of 0 bases from V and 4 bases from J, the junction contained 6 bases not matched to a gene. CDR3 length: 15 amino acids. This chain's CDR3 is CASSLAGTGNYEQYF. CDR3 DNA: TGCGCCAGCAGCTTGGCCGGGACAGGCAATTACGAGCAGTACTTC.

This clone has just a few counts. The J gene is TRBJ1-1, the V gene TRBV5-6, with D possibly TRBD1 on 6 matching bases. The CDR3 is 15 residues long. Trimming took off 3 bases at V and 1 base at J, with 13 bases between the two ends. Looked up from germline, CDR1 is SGHDT and CDR2 is YYEEEE. The CDR3 nucleotides are TGTGCCAGCAGCTCCAGGGGCAAGGCGAACACTGAAGCTTTCTTT. Residues: CASSSRGKANTEAFF. The entire variable domain, with the rest obtained from reference TRBV5-6 and TRBJ1-1, is as follows: DAGVTQSPTHLIKTRGQQVTLRCSPKSGHDTVSWYQQALGQGPQFIFQYYEEEERQRGNFPDRFSGHQFPNYSSELNVNALLLGDSALYLCASSSRGKANTEAFFGQGTRLTVV.

This chain connects TRBV11-2 to TRBJ2-2; 9 positions agree with TRBD2. V shed 2 bases, J shed 6 bases, and the junction held 4 bases outside the gene matches. The CDR3 is made up of 15 amino acids. The germline V gene encodes CDR1 SGHAT and CDR2 FQNNGV. CDR3 sequence: CASSLTLAGSGELFF. The CDR3 DNA follows: TGTGCCAGCAGCTTAACCCTAGCGGGGTCCGGGGAGCTGTTTTTT.

The V call is TRBV24-1, the J call TRBJ2-2; 7 nucleotides agree with TRBD1. Germline CDR1 KGHDR, CDR2 SFDVKD. V was clipped by 12 bases and J by 4 bases; unmatched bases: 7. The CDR3 length is 13 residues. In DNA form, the CDR3 reads TGTGCCTCCCAACAGGGGTCCACCGGGGAGCTGTTTTTT. Translated, it gives CASQQGSTGELFF.

This chain links TRBV6-5 with TRBJ1-1; D possibly corresponds to TRBD1 (6 bases). Germline CDR1 MNHEY, CDR2 SVGAGI. The CDR3 runs 14 residues. V lost 10 bases, J lost 5 bases, and 20 bases lay in between. CDR3 amino acids: CAIERGGAYTEAFF. CDR3 DNA: TGTGCCATCGAAAGGGGGGGGGCATATACTGAAGCTTTCTTT.

This rearrangement joins TRBV30 to TRBJ1-4; possibly TRBD1 for D (6 bases). Germline CDR1 and CDR2: GTSNPN and SVGIG (reference sequence). The CDR3 runs 14 residues. Trimming removed 2 bases from V and 4 bases from J, with 11 bases in between. The CDR3 DNA reads TGTGCCTGGAGTACCACAGGGAATAATGAAAAACTGTTTTTT. This codes for CAWSTTGNNEKLFF.

The chain is built from TRBV7-9 and TRBJ2-3, with 9 bases that match TRBD2. The CDR3 runs to 14 residues. J was trimmed by 6 bases and V by 1 base; bases with no gene match: 2. Germline V gene sequence: CDR1 SEHNR, CDR2 FQNEAQ (reference sequence). Here the CDR3 reads CASSLGTSADTQYF. In nucleotides, the CDR3 is TGTGCCAGCAGCTTAGGGACTAGCGCCGATACGCAGTATTTT.

This clone was picked up one time. The CDR3 DNA follows: TGTGCCTCCGCGACAGGGGGCGAACAGCCCCAGCATTTT. This sequence encodes CASATGGEQPQHF. The chain couples TRBV10-3 to TRBJ1-5; 10 bases are a match to TRBD1. The CDR3 extends over 13 amino acids. The J segment lost 7 bases and the V segment lost 11 bases, leaving 8 bases of the junction unmatched. In germline, CDR1 is ENHRY, CDR2 SYGVKD.

This chain uses TRBV6-5 with TRBJ2-1, with 11 bases lining up with TRBD2. From germline, CDR1 is MNHEY and CDR2 SVGAGI. J was trimmed by 9 bases and V by 5 bases; bases with no gene match: 9. The CDR3 is 15 residues long. The CDR3 sequence is CASSHPTSGVSEQFF. CDR3 in DNA: TGTGCCAGCAGTCATCCGACTAGCGGGGTTAGTGAGCAGTTCTTC.

V usage is TRBV5-4 and J usage is TRBJ2-6, with 7 bases matching TRBD2. The J segment lost 3 bases and the V segment lost 0 bases, leaving 6 bases of the junction unmatched. The CDR3 length is 17 residues. Germline loops: CDR1 SGHNT, CDR2 YYREEE (reference sequence). In nucleotides, the CDR3 is TGTGCCAGCAGCTTGGCCCAGGGAGGGGATGGGGCCAACGTCCTGACTTTC. It encodes CASSLAQGGDGANVLTF.

J is TRBJ1-2 and V is TRBV30, with a tentative D call TRBD1 (5 bases). This CDR3 has 13 residues. Per germline, CDR1 GTSNPN and CDR2 SVGIG (reference sequence). Trimming took off 5 bases at V and 6 bases at J, with 16 bases between the two ends. The CDR3 DNA follows: TGTGCCTGGGATAGCACAGCGGGGGATGGCTACACCTTC. Its translation: CAWDSTAGDGYTF.

This clone was seen a few times. V and J are TRBV30 and TRBJ1-5, with 7 positions matching TRBD1. V dropped 0 bases and J dropped 9; count of bases not matched to a gene: 8. In germline, CDR1 is GTSNPN, CDR2 SVGIG (reference sequence). The CDR3 contains 14 residues. CDR3 region: CAWSVLGQAGPQHF. For the CDR3, the DNA is TGTGCCTGGAGTGTACTAGGACAGGCCGGGCCCCAGCATTTT.